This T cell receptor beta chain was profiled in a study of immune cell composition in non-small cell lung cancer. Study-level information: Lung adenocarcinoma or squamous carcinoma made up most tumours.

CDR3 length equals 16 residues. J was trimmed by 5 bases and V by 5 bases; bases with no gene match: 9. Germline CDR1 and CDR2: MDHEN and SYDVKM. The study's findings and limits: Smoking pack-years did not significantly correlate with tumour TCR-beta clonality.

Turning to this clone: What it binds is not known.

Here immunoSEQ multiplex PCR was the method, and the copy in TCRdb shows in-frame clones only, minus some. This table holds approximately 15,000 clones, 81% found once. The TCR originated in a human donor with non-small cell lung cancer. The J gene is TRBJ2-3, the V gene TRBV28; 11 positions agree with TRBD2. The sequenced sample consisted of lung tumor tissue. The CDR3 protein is CASSPALAGVGDTQYF. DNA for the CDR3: TGTGCCAGCAGTCCCGCACTAGCGGGAGTCGGAGATACGCAGTATTTT.